This TCR beta chain was identified during a study of metastatic and nonmetastatic thyroid tumors. Thyroid surgery had not been preceded by any treatment in any patient. The CDR3 consists of 14 residues. The germline V gene encodes CDR1 MNHNS and CDR2 SASEGT. V was trimmed by 5 bases and J by 7 bases, leaving 17 bases between them. From the PCR reads, TCRdb re-called clones with MiXCR. The table lists some 20,000 clones, just over 35% of them singletons. The chain uses TRBV6-1 and TRBJ1-2; D gene uncertain. Sequencing was carried out using tumor tissue. The clonotype comes from a female donor with papillary thyroid cancer or a benign thyroid nodule (not recorded which). Some clones in this sample may be carry-over from other donors' samples. For the CDR3, the DNA is TGTGCCAGCAGTTCGACGGCTCAGGCACTTGGCTACACCTTC. Protein sequence: CASSSTAQALGYTF.